This TCR beta chain was obtained from a study of beta chain features in type 1 diabetes. Sequencing targeted expressed TCRB transcripts, as all isolated RNA had been reverse transcribed. The assay was immunoSEQ multiplex PCR, and TCRdb's table has in-frame clones only and misses some. This sample has about 340,000 clones; approximately 9.7% occur once, and the top ten carry less than 1.2%. Notes on the study in general: Moderate yet significant TCRB CDR3 shortening was seen in Type 1 diabetes patients in all four CD4+ subsets.

As regards this clone: Its target is not known.

Germline CDR1 reads SGHAT; CDR2 reads FQNNGV. After removal of 1 base from V and 13 bases from J, the junction contained 13 bases not matched to a gene. The length of the CDR3 is 16 residues. What was sequenced was central memory CD4+ T cells from blood. The chain employs TRBV11-2 and TRBJ1-6; the match to TRBD1 covers 7 bases. The clonotype originates from a man between 25 and 39 years old with type 1 diabetes. The CDR3 DNA is TGTGCCAGCAGCTTAGGAACGGGACAGTCAGGGGAGCCCCTCCACTTT. Translated, it gives CASSLGTGQSGEPLHF.